This T cell receptor (beta chain) was profiled in a study of regulatory T cells in long-lasting Graves disease. Study summary: Graves' patients who were just diagnosed had used antithyroid drugs for under 3 months.

Time point noted: newly diagnosed GD, antithyroid drugs for less than 3 months. Generation of the TCR library employed RNA extracted from PBMCs. This CDR3 has 14 amino acids. Germline V gives CDR1 MDHEN, CDR2 SYDVKM. The V end lost 5 bases, the J end lost 7 bases, and 18 bases lay between the germline ends. For TCR beta, libraries came from iRepertoire HTBI primers and Arm-PCR of CDR3 regions. TCRdb reprocessed the multiplex PCR reads via MiXCR and lists one record per CDR3 protein. The table includes over 350,000 distinct CDR3 sequences, 14% to 15% detected once. Broader study findings: Persistent-disease Graves' patients showed less TCR diversity than new cases.

In its sample, this clonotype was seen many times. Its antigen is currently unknown. These same data were also listed under a study on T cells in Graves' hyperthyroidism and ophthalmopathy. That paper states: In patients aged 18 to 65, hyperthyroidism was newly diagnosed, with duration under 2 months. The TCR CDR3 first-round RT-PCR relied on the HTBI primer set.

The TCR was taken from a woman aged 40 to 50 with Graves disease. Sequencing used peripheral blood mononuclear cells (PBMCs), obtained at new diagnosis, from a patient treated with antithyroid drugs. The V and J genes are TRBV28 and TRBJ2-7; tentative D call: TRBD2 (5 bases). CDR3 loop: CASSPQLGVGEQYF. The CDR3, as DNA: TGTGCCAGCAGTCCCCAGCTGGGAGTGGGTGAGCAGTACTTC. The variable domain in full, completed from reference TRBV28 and TRBJ2-7, reads DVKVTQSSRYLVKRTGEKVFLECVQDMDHENMFWYRQDPGLGLRLIYFSYDVKMKEKGDIPEGYSVSREKKERFSLILESASTNQTSMYLCASSPQLGVGEQYFGPGTRLTVT.